This TCR beta chain was captured by sequencing in a study of T cell responses to AZD1222 COVID-19 vaccine (dated by TCRdb to 2020 to 2023). Notes on the research overall: TCR sequencing was performed for 230 to 250 trial participants, of whom some 200 were given two doses of AZD1222 and around 26 were given two doses of MenACWY control vaccine. Trial participants were enrolled by age into 18-55, 56-69 and 70-plus year subgroups, with roughly 150, 30 and 60 TCR-sequenced participants respectively. What the research found in general, with its limitations: Because no day 14 peak-response samples were available, the repertoires could be characterized only after the peak T cell response. Conclusions about previously exposed vaccinees are limited, since just five or six AZD1222 recipients were seropositive for SARS-CoV-2 at baseline. Reportedly, close to half of the unique spike-specific TCRs recognized epitopes lying outside the regions that are mutated in the B.1.351 and B.1.1.7 variants. After two AZD1222 doses, spike-specific TCR breadth and depth were significantly higher than at day 0 and than in MenACWY recipients. Participants were mostly white British, with more females than males. The authors suggested clonal diversity may have been underestimated. The whole spike protein was spanned by vaccine-associated CD4 TCRs, and dominant responses were seen in regions 160-218 and 743-854. In the small 56-69-year group, the increase in depth fell short of significance, most likely because of low power.

The CDR3 sequence holds 16 residues, the cysteine and phenylalanine included. The CDR3 DNA has 48 bases and is translated from base 1. CDR1 and CDR2 are drawn from the germline V gene (reference sequence): SGHKS, YYEKEE. The junction shows trimming of 0 bases on V and 7 bases on J, plus 17 bases between the germline ends. The CDR3 regions of human TCRbeta chains were analyzed by immunosequencing. The paper's data handling went like this. Repertoire TCRs were checked for matches against a reference library of SARS-CoV-2-specific TCRs that had been generated using the MIRA antigen-specificity platform. Breadth meant the fraction of unique TCRs that were SARS-CoV-2-associated, whereas depth meant the fraction of total T cells that were SARS-CoV-2-associated. Each spike-specific TCR was assigned to its reactive spike region and to a CD4 or CD8 class using the MIRA data. Log10-transformed breadth and depth values were compared by one-way ANOVA with Sidak's multiple comparisons tests. What TCRdb holds here is the immuneACCESS table cut down to in-frame rearrangements. Part of the clones is not present; checked against another copy, under half of the missing clones reflect an unresolved V gene, and the others are unexplained. V and J calls plus clone size are reproduced from that table; the DNA served to infer D and trimming. The table for this sample lists 20,000 to 30,000 clones; around 83% of them were counted only once. Approximately 8.6% of the sample lies in the top ten.

As concerns this clone: Its antigen is still unknown. One base away there is no much larger clone; base qualities are not given.

The time point tag for this specimen amounts to: about 28 days (+/-7) after the second vaccine dose. AZD1222 recipients given second doses at about 4 weeks or at about 12 weeks were pooled, since spike-specific TCR depth and breadth were not found to differ between the two schedules. Vaccinee samples were obtained from the UK trials COV001 and COV002, which included a single-blind randomized controlled phase 2/3 trial of AZD1222 (ChAdOx1 nCoV-19) in healthy adults. For TCRbeta chain sequencing, PBMC samples were collected from trial participants at day 0 and at day 28 after the second dose. This sample comprised peripheral blood, obtained 28 days after the second AZD1222 dose. The clonotype comes from an adult who received the AZD1222 COVID-19 vaccine. The receptor chain draws on TRBV5-5 and TRBJ2-1; TRBD1 is a possible D gene, resting on 5 matching bases. CDR3 loop: CASSLGPGRARNEQFF. The DNA sequence is given as TGTGCCAGCAGCTTGGGTCCAGGCAGGGCGCGGAATGAGCAGTTCTTC.